This T cell receptor beta chain originates from a study of blood T cell repertoires in COVID-19. Germline CDR1 reads SGHVS; CDR2 reads FNYEAQ. V was trimmed by 3 bases and J by 2 bases, leaving 7 bases between them. The CDR3 has 13 amino acids. Repertoires were generated with immunoSEQ multiplex PCR, while TCRdb's copy carries only in-frame clones and drops some. In the table there are over 150,000 clones, about 86% of which are singletons. The chain has TRBV7-6 and TRBJ1-1; D not certain. The receptor comes from a man aged 45-65 years who had recovered from COVID-19. The sample consisted of PBMCs or T cells enriched from blood (not recorded which). This chain's CDR3 is CASSFRANTEAFF. Written as DNA, the CDR3 is TGTGCCAGCAGCTTTAGAGCAAACACTGAAGCTTTCTTT.